The 3 T cell receptor beta chains below come from one sample, sequenced in a study of cytomegalovirus exposure and HLA in healthy donors. The primer mix had 60 Vbeta and 13 Jbeta primers. TCRdb's copy holds only in-frame clones and misses some; the assay was immunoSEQ multiplex PCR. This sample carries 200,000 or so clones, roughly 80% of them seen once, and the ten largest clones take less than 3.5%. Sequencing used PBMCs. These receptors were obtained from a woman aged 25-40 years in good health and CMV-seronegative.

The CDR3 sequence is CASSPPLSGGQGFF. The CDR3 nucleotides are TGTGCCAGCAGCCCCCCTCTCTCGGGAGGGCAAGGGTTCTTC. This sequence joins TRBV7-9 and TRBJ2-1; 8 bases are a match to TRBD2. Germline V lookup: CDR1 SEHNR, CDR2 FQNEAQ (reference sequence). V lost 5 bases and J lost 15; bases outside the gene matches: 15. The CDR3 has 14 amino acids.

To note about this clone: At one of its ends the junction is not consistent with the germline gene, which may arise from a read error. This chain connects TRBV7-9 to TRBJ1-2; D gene ambiguous. Germline V gene data show CDR1 as SEHNR and CDR2 as FQNEAQ (reference sequence). The CDR3 is made up of 15 amino acids. The chain's CDR3 is CASSLAFTAGYGYPF. In DNA form, the CDR3 reads TGTGCCAGCAGCTTAGCGTTTACAGCGGGCTATGGCTACCCCTTC.

The genes are TRBV27 and TRBJ2-5; 7 positions agree with TRBD2. Germline V CDR1 and CDR2: MNHEY, SMNVEV (reference sequence). The CDR3 consists of 16 residues. V gave up 5 bases and J gave up 7 bases; unmatched junction bases: 16. Written as DNA, the CDR3 is TGTGCCAGCAGTCATTTCCCGGGAGGCCCCACTGGGACCCAGTACTTC. This codes for CASSHFPGGPTGTQYF.